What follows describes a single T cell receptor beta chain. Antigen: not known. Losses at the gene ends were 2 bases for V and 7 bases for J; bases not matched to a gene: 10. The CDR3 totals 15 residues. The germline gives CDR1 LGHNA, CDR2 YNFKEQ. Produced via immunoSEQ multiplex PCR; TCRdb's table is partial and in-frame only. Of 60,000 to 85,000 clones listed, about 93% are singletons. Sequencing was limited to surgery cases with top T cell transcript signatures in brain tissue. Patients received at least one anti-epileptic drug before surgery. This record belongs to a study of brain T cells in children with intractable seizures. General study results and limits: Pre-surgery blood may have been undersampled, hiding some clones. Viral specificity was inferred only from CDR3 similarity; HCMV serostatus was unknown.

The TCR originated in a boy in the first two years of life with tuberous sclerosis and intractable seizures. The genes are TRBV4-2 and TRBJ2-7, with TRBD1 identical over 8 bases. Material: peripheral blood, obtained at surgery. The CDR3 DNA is TGTGCCAGCAGCCAACCGGGACAGGTATTTGTAGAGCAGTACTTC. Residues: CASSQPGQVFVEQYF.